The T cell receptor (beta chain) under discussion was sequenced for a study of tumor and adjacent non-tumor tissue in lung cancer. As concerns this clonotype: A junction end diverges from the germline sequence, so it may reflect a read error.

RNA was extracted from bulk tissue without any cell sorting. This non-tumor lung sample came from over 3 cm beyond the tumor edge. The CDR3 sequence is 15 residues long. Germline V gives CDR1 SGHAT, CDR2 FQNNGV. TCRbeta libraries were built with three rounds of nested PCR, modified from ARM-PCR. TCRdb reprocessed the multiplex PCR reads with MiXCR, giving one entry per CDR3 protein. The repertoire holds about 75,000 distinct CDR3 sequences, approximately 68% seen once, with about a quarter in the top ten. The sequence came from a woman aged 45 to 65 with non-small cell lung cancer. The rearrangement links TRBV11-2 to TRBJ2-7; TRBD1 matches 9 bases. The specimen sequenced was distant non-tumor lung tissue. The CDR3: CVSSFRTGVTYEQYF. The CDR3 DNA sequence: TGCGTCAGCAGCTTCAGGACAGGGGTTACCTACGAGCAATACTTC.